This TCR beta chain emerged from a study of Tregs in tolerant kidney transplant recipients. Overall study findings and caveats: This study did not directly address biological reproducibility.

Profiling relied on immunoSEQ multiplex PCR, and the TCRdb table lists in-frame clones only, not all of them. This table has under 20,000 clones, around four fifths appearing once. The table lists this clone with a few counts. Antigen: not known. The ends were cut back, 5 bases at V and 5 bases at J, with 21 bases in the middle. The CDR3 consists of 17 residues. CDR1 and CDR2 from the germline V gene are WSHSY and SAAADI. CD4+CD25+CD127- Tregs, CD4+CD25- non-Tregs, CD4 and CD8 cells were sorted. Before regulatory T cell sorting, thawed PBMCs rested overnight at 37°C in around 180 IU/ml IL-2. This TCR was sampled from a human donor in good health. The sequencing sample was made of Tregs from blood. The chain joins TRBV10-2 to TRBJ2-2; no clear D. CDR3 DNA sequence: TGCGCCAGCAGTCGGTCCGGGCTGCTCCGACGAACCGGGGAGCTGTTTTTT. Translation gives CASSRSGLLRRTGELFF.